The rows below give T cell receptor beta chains drawn from one sample of a study of blood T cell repertoires in COVID-19. The method was immunoSEQ multiplex PCR; TCRdb's version includes in-frame clones alone and lacks a portion of them. The sample lists approximately 260,000 clones, about 90% occurring once. Material: peripheral blood. The receptors were gathered from a woman between 65 and 79 years old with COVID-19, enrolled during active disease. The CDR3 runs from the conserved cysteine through the conserved F or W. D genes are given only for firm matches. The size field is filled for only some rows; it gives once, few, many or a size class.

j_gene,d_gene,abundance,v_gene,CDR3aa,CDR3nt
TRBJ2-2,.,.,TRBV2,CASSGDPGNGAGELFF,TGTGCCAGCAGTGGAGACCCCGGGAACGGGGCCGGGGAGCTGTTTTTT
TRBJ1-2,.,.,TRBV4-2,CASSQGGSLQGINYGYTF,TGTGCCAGCAGCCAAGGAGGTAGTCTACAGGGAATTAACTATGGCTACACCTTC
TRBJ2-1,.,once,TRBV18,CASSPFGGDTYNEQFF,TGTGCCAGCTCACCTTTCGGCGGAGATACCTACAATGAGCAGTTCTTC
TRBJ1-6,.,.,TRBV19,CASSIGSSPLHF,TGTGCCAGTAGTATCGGTTCTTCACCCCTCCACTTT
TRBJ1-2,.,.,TRBV7-2,CASSPQEGSVGGYTF,TGTGCCAGCAGCCCCCAGGAGGGTTCAGTGGGTGGCTACACCTTC
TRBJ2-2,TRBD1,.,TRBV6-5,CAGTGVEANTGELFF,TGTGCCGGGACAGGGGTCGAAGCGAACACCGGGGAGCTGTTTTTT
TRBJ1-2,TRBD1,few,TRBV2,CASSEKGQGYGYTF,TGTGCCAGCAGTGAGAAGGGACAGGGATATGGCTACACCTTC
TRBJ2-3,.,.,TRBV9,CASSAVSTDTQYF,TGTGCCAGCAGCGCCGTTAGCACAGATACGCAGTATTTT
TRBJ2-3,TRBD2,once,TRBV4-1,CASSQGSGTYTDTQYF,TGCGCCAGCAGCCAAGGGAGCGGGACCTACACAGATACGCAGTATTTT
TRBJ1-2,TRBD1,.,TRBV4-1,CASSQDLRAGGIYGYTF,TGCGCCAGCAGCCAAGATCTAAGGGCAGGGGGGATCTATGGCTACACCTTC
TRBJ2-5,TRBD2,.,TRBV2,CASSEGGIGGRGETQYF,TGTGCCAGCAGTGAAGGGGGAATCGGCGGGAGAGGAGAGACCCAGTACTTC
TRBJ2-2,.,.,TRBV12-5,CASGQLNTGELFF,TGTGCTAGTGGACAGTTGAACACCGGGGAGCTGTTTTTT
TRBJ2-7,TRBD2,.,TRBV9,CASSTTSGETPEQYF,TGTGCCAGCAGCACGACTAGCGGGGAAACCCCTGAGCAGTACTTC
TRBJ1-6,TRBD1,.,TRBV6-5,CASKSAGGGSPLHF,TGTGCCAGCAAATCCGCAGGGGGCGGTTCACCCCTCCACTTT
TRBJ1-5,TRBD1,.,TRBV6-5,CASRDRSSNQPQHF,TGTGCCAGCAGGGACAGGAGTAGCAATCAGCCCCAGCATTTT
TRBJ2-7,TRBD2,.,TRBV10-3,CAISTSGTTYEQYF,TGTGCCATCAGCACTAGCGGGACCACCTACGAGCAGTACTTC
TRBJ1-1,.,.,TRBV6-4,CASRRTDGNTEAFF,TGTGCCAGCAGGAGGACAGACGGGAACACTGAAGCTTTCTTT
TRBJ1-2,.,.,TRBV7-8,CASSLAGYLSNYGYTF,TGTGCCAGCAGCTTAGCGGGCTACCTGTCTAACTATGGCTACACCTTC
TRBJ1-3,TRBD1,.,TRBV6-5,CASRSSGQGGNTIYF,TGTGCCAGCAGATCCTCGGGACAGGGCGGAAACACCATATATTTT
TRBJ1-5,.,.,TRBV19,CASSINRDRNQPQHF,TGTGCCAGTAGTATAAACAGAGATCGCAATCAGCCCCAGCATTTT
TRBJ2-1,TRBD2,once,TRBV28,CASKSGLAANEQFF,TGTGCCAGCAAATCGGGACTAGCGGCCAATGAGCAGTTCTTC
TRBJ2-3,.,.,TRBV7-3,CASSPGQPSTDTQYF,TGTGCCAGCAGCCCCGGTCAACCTAGCACAGATACGCAGTATTTT
TRBJ2-1,TRBD1,once,TRBV4-2,CASSQERTRTGGSEQFF,TGTGCCAGCAGCCAAGAGCGTACGAGGACAGGGGGCAGTGAGCAGTTCTTC
TRBJ1-2,.,.,TRBV12-3/TRBV12-4,CASSLPPQGYTF,TGTGCCAGCAGTTTACCCCCGCAGGGCTACACCTTC
TRBJ1-5,.,.,TRBV6-5,CASSAPGRDQPQHF,TGTGCCAGCAGCGCTCCAGGGAGGGATCAGCCCCAGCATTTT
TRBJ1-6,TRBD1,.,TRBV28,CASRSGQGGNSPLHF,TGTGCCAGCAGGTCCGGACAGGGCGGTAATTCACCCCTCCACTTT
TRBJ2-7,.,.,TRBV24-1,CATMYTYEQYF,TGTGCCACCATGTATACCTACGAGCAGTACTTC
TRBJ1-3,TRBD1,.,TRBV5-4,CASSLGQDGNTIYF,TGTGCCAGCAGCCTGGGACAGGATGGAAACACCATATATTTT
TRBJ1-2,.,.,TRBV3-1/TRBV3-2,CASSQAWGGGSGGYTF,TGTGCCAGCAGCCAAGCGTGGGGAGGGGGGAGTGGTGGCTACACCTTC
TRBJ2-7,TRBD2,.,TRBV28,CASSHTPGLAGGTYEQYF,TGTGCCAGCAGCCATACACCGGGACTAGCGGGAGGCACCTACGAGCAGTACTTC
TRBJ1-6,TRBD1,.,TRBV18,CASSPGRQGSPLHF,TGTGCCAGCTCACCAGGTAGACAGGGTTCACCCCTCCACTTT
TRBJ1-2,.,.,TRBV19,CASSSTGHSYTF,TGTGCCAGTAGTAGCACAGGGCATAGCTACACCTTC
TRBJ2-4,.,.,TRBV6-5,CASSYWAVAKNIQYF,TGTGCCAGCAGTTACTGGGCAGTAGCCAAAAACATTCAGTACTTC
TRBJ1-2,.,few,TRBV30,CAGTGLAYGYTF,TGTGCCGGTACGGGACTCGCTTATGGCTACACCTTC
TRBJ2-1,TRBD1,.,TRBV5-4,CASSLTGVPYNEQFF,TGTGCCAGCAGCTTGACAGGGGTTCCCTACAATGAGCAGTTCTTC
TRBJ2-3,TRBD2,.,TRBV19,CASSIEGLEQYF,TGTGCCAGTAGTATAGAGGGACTAGAGCAGTATTTT
TRBJ2-1,TRBD2,once,TRBV20-1,CSASWTSGYNEQFF,TGCAGTGCTAGTTGGACTAGCGGCTACAATGAGCAGTTCTTC
TRBJ1-5,.,.,TRBV6-1,CASSEIWQGPEPQHF,TGTGCCAGCAGTGAAATTTGGCAGGGGCCGGAGCCCCAGCATTTT
TRBJ2-5,.,.,TRBV11-3,CASSLGAGKLGETQYF,TGTGCCAGCAGCTTGGGAGCGGGCAAGTTAGGGGAGACCCAGTACTTC
TRBJ1-4,TRBD1,.,TRBV7-9,CASSLGQGVIPTNEKLFF,TGTGCCAGCAGCTTGGGACAGGGGGTTATTCCAACTAATGAAAAACTGTTTTTT
TRBJ2-4,TRBD1,.,TRBV28,CASSSKRRTGGGNIQYF,TGTGCCAGCAGTTCAAAACGCCGGACAGGGGGCGGGAACATTCAGTACTTC
TRBJ1-2,.,.,TRBV2,CASSQTGRVSPYGYTF,TGTGCCAGCAGCCAGACGGGCAGGGTGTCGCCCTATGGCTACACCTTC
TRBJ2-5,.,.,TRBV30,CAWSVGRKETQYF,TGTGCCTGGAGTGTGGGCAGGAAAGAGACCCAGTACTTC
TRBJ1-2,.,.,TRBV30,CAWSPHSTPNYGYTF,TGTGCCTGGAGTCCTCACAGTACCCCAAACTATGGCTACACCTTC
TRBJ1-5,TRBD1,.,TRBV5-1,CASSLGQGVGQPQHF,TGCGCCAGCAGCTTGGGACAGGGAGTAGGTCAGCCCCAGCATTTT
TRBJ2-5,TRBD2,.,TRBV9,CASSVASGETQYF,TGTGCCAGCAGCGTAGCTAGCGGAGAGACCCAGTACTTC